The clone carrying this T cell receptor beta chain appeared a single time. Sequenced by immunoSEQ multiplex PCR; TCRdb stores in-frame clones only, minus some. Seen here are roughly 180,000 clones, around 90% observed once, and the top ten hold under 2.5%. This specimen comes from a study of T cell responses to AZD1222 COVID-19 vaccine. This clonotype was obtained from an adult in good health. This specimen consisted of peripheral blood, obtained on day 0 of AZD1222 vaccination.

The CDR3 loop is CASSSTLNTEAFF. CDR3 nucleotides: TGTGCCAGTAGTAGCACCCTGAACACTGAAGCTTTCTTT. The gene calls are TRBV19 and TRBJ1-1; no definite D call. This CDR3 has 13 residues. Germline V gives CDR1 LNHDA, CDR2 SQIVND (reference sequence). Between the trimmed V and J ends, which lost 4 bases and 0 bases, there was a span of 6 bases. Supplemented by reference TRBV19 and TRBJ1-1, the full variable domain reads DGGITQSPKYLFRKEGQNVTLSCEQNLNHDAMYWYRQDPGQGLRLIYYSQIVNDFQKGDIAEGYSVSREKKESFPLTVTSAQKNPTAFYLCASSSTLNTEAFFGQGTRLTVV.